Sequencing of this T cell receptor beta chain was carried out in a study of blood T cell repertoires in COVID-19. The assay was immunoSEQ multiplex PCR, and TCRdb's table has in-frame clones only and misses some. The repertoire includes about 71,000 clones, 80% to 90% of them detected once, and approximately 2.9% sits in the top ten. The CDR3 is 14 residues long. Between the trimmed V and J ends, which lost 6 bases and 4 bases, there was a span of 15 bases. The germline CDR1 and CDR2 sequences are MDHEN and SYDVKM. The rearrangement links TRBV28 to TRBJ1-1; a weak D match, TRBD1 (6 bases). The receptor's source is a man in his forties or fifties with acute or convalescent COVID-19. Sequencing was done on a sample of peripheral blood. The CDR3 region is CASRRGGGSTEAFF. In DNA form, the CDR3 reads TGTGCCAGCAGGAGGGGGGGTGGGAGCACTGAAGCTTTCTTT.